These 9 T cell receptor beta chains share one sample of origin, sequenced in a study of T cell changes during pregnancy in multiple sclerosis. This table comes from immunoSEQ multiplex PCR, and its TCRdb copy is limited to in-frame clones, with some not included. The data show tens of thousands of clones, roughly 93% seen once. The sequences come from peripheral blood, collected in the third trimester of pregnancy. These receptors were obtained from a female donor with multiple sclerosis, enrolled in a pregnancy study.

This clone was observed once. This chain links TRBV2 with TRBJ1-4; TRBD1 might be the D (5 bases). Germline V lookup: CDR1 SNHLY, CDR2 FYNNEI. This CDR3 is 15 amino acids long. V was clipped by 6 bases and J by 3 bases, with 14 bases between them. The CDR3 nucleotides read TGTGCCAGCAGCTATCAGGGTGCAGCTAATGAAAAACTGTTTTTT. This codes for CASSYQGAANEKLFF.

The chain employs TRBV7-2 and TRBJ1-2; D is perhaps TRBD1 (5 bases). The CDR3 is 18 residues long. Trimming stripped 1 base from V and 3 bases from J, with 21 bases between. The germline CDR1 and CDR2 sequences are SGHTA and FQGNSA. CDR3 loop: CASSLVFGGGARDYGYTF. CDR3 bases: TGTGCCAGCAGCTTAGTATTTGGTGGAGGGGCCCGGGACTATGGCTACACCTTC.

This chain joins TRBV2 and TRBJ1-6; 10 bases align to TRBD1. Germline CDR1 and CDR2: SNHLY and FYNNEI. The junction had 4 bases not matched to a gene; V was cut back by 6 bases and J by 8 bases. This CDR3 is 14 amino acids long. CDR3 coding DNA: TGTGCCAGCAGGGGGGACAGGGGCCATTCACCCCTCCACTTT. Translating gives CASRGDRGHSPLHF. The whole variable domain, remainder taken from reference TRBV2 and TRBJ1-6, is EPEVTQTPSHQVTQMGQEVILRCVPISNHLYFYWYRQILGQKVEFLVSFYNNEISEKSEIFDDQFSVERPDGSNFTLKIRSTKLEDSAMYFCASRGDRGHSPLHFGNGTRLTVT.

This clone has a single count. The gene calls are TRBV10-3 and TRBJ1-2, with 10 nucleotides matching TRBD1. The germline gives CDR1 ENHRY, CDR2 SYGVKD. The length of the CDR3 is 15 residues. V lost 6 bases and J lost 2; bases outside the gene matches: 6. CDR3 residues: CAIRQGTGANYGYTF. CDR3 in DNA: TGTGCCATCAGACAAGGGACAGGGGCGAACTATGGCTACACCTTC.

The genes are TRBV6-6 and TRBJ1-4; D uncertain. Germline V gene sequence: CDR1 MNHNY, CDR2 SVGAGI (reference sequence). This CDR3 is built from 16 residues. V was shortened by 9 bases and J by 8 bases, with 25 bases between the two germline ends. The CDR3 DNA reads as TGTGCCAGAGGTGGTGTTAAGGCCTACGAGGCCGAAAAACTGTTTTTT. Protein: CARGGVKAYEAEKLFF.

The CDR3, as DNA: TGCAGCGTTACAGGGTCGACCTATGGCTACACCTTC. Translated, it gives CSVTGSTYGYTF. This sequence joins TRBV29-1 and TRBJ1-2; possibly TRBD1 for D (6 bases). The V gene's germline CDR1 is SQVTM and CDR2 ANQGSEA. Deletions cut 5 bases from V and 4 bases from J, with 11 bases between. The CDR3 runs 12 residues.

The chain links TRBV7-8 to TRBJ2-2; 10 nucleotides agree with TRBD1. Germline CDR1 and CDR2: SGHVS and FQNEAQ. Trimming took 4 bases from V and 3 from J; bases not matched to a gene: 2. The CDR3 runs to 15 residues. CDR3 in amino acids: CASSSGQGDTGELFF. In nucleotides, the CDR3 is TGTGCCAGCAGCTCCGGACAGGGGGACACCGGGGAGCTGTTTTTT. Full variable domain (remainder filled in from reference TRBV7-8 and TRBJ2-2): GAGVSQSPRYKVAKRGQDVALRCDPISGHVSLFWYQQALGQGPEFLTYFQNEAQLDKSGLPSDRFFAERPEGSVSTLKIQRTQQEDSAVYLCASSSGQGDTGELFFGEGSRLTVL.

This clone turned up a few times. The chain has TRBV7-9 and TRBJ2-7; no clear D. The germline gives CDR1 SEHNR, CDR2 FQNEAQ (reference sequence). The CDR3 loop spans 13 amino acids. Trimming cost V 4 bases and J 7 bases, with 14 bases left between them. The CDR3 is CASSSPPTSEQYF. In DNA form, the CDR3 reads TGTGCCAGCAGCTCCCCCCCTACGAGTGAGCAGTACTTC. Full variable domain (rest looked up from reference TRBV7-9 and TRBJ2-7): DTGVSQNPRHKITKRGQNVTFRCDPISEHNRLYWYRQTLGQGPEFLTYFQNEAQLEKSRLLSDRFSAERPKGSFSTLEIQRTEQGDSAMYLCASSSPPTSEQYFGPGTRLTVT.

The V and J genes are TRBV6-5 and TRBJ2-7; tentatively, D is TRBD2 (6 bases). CDR3 length: 14 residues. The germline V gene encodes CDR1 MNHEY and CDR2 SVGAGI. V was trimmed by 0 bases and J by 3 bases, leaving 9 bases between them. CDR3 region: CASSYSRRGYEQYF. The CDR3 coding sequence is TGTGCCAGCAGTTACTCGAGGAGGGGCTACGAGCAGTACTTC.